This T cell receptor beta chain was identified during a study of OX40 agonist ivuxolimab in advanced cancers. Study at large: Ivuxolimab is a fully human IgG2 antibody that activates OX40 (CD134). General study findings and limits: In a subset of nonresponders, normalized T-cell clonal expansion was also low. Individuals who were partial responders at 0.1-3.0 mg/kg had clonal expansion that ranked among the lowest.

This CDR3 region has 12 residues. V dropped 3 bases and J dropped 4 bases, with 6 bases sitting between them. Germline V gene data show CDR1 as LNHDA and CDR2 as SQIVND (reference sequence). About this clone: The antigen is undetermined.

Produced via immunoSEQ multiplex PCR; TCRdb's table is partial and in-frame only. The sample consists of under 80,000 clones, 88% of them appearing once. The clonotype originates from an adult with an advanced solid tumor such as melanoma, head and neck, liver or kidney cancer. The rearrangement uses TRBV19 and TRBJ1-2; D gene uncertain. The input for sequencing was CD4+ or CD8+ T cells sorted from blood, taken in a trial of the OX40 agonist ivuxolimab. CDR3 coding DNA: TGTGCCAGTAGTATGAATGGCTATGGCTACACCTTC. Encoded protein: CASSMNGYGYTF.